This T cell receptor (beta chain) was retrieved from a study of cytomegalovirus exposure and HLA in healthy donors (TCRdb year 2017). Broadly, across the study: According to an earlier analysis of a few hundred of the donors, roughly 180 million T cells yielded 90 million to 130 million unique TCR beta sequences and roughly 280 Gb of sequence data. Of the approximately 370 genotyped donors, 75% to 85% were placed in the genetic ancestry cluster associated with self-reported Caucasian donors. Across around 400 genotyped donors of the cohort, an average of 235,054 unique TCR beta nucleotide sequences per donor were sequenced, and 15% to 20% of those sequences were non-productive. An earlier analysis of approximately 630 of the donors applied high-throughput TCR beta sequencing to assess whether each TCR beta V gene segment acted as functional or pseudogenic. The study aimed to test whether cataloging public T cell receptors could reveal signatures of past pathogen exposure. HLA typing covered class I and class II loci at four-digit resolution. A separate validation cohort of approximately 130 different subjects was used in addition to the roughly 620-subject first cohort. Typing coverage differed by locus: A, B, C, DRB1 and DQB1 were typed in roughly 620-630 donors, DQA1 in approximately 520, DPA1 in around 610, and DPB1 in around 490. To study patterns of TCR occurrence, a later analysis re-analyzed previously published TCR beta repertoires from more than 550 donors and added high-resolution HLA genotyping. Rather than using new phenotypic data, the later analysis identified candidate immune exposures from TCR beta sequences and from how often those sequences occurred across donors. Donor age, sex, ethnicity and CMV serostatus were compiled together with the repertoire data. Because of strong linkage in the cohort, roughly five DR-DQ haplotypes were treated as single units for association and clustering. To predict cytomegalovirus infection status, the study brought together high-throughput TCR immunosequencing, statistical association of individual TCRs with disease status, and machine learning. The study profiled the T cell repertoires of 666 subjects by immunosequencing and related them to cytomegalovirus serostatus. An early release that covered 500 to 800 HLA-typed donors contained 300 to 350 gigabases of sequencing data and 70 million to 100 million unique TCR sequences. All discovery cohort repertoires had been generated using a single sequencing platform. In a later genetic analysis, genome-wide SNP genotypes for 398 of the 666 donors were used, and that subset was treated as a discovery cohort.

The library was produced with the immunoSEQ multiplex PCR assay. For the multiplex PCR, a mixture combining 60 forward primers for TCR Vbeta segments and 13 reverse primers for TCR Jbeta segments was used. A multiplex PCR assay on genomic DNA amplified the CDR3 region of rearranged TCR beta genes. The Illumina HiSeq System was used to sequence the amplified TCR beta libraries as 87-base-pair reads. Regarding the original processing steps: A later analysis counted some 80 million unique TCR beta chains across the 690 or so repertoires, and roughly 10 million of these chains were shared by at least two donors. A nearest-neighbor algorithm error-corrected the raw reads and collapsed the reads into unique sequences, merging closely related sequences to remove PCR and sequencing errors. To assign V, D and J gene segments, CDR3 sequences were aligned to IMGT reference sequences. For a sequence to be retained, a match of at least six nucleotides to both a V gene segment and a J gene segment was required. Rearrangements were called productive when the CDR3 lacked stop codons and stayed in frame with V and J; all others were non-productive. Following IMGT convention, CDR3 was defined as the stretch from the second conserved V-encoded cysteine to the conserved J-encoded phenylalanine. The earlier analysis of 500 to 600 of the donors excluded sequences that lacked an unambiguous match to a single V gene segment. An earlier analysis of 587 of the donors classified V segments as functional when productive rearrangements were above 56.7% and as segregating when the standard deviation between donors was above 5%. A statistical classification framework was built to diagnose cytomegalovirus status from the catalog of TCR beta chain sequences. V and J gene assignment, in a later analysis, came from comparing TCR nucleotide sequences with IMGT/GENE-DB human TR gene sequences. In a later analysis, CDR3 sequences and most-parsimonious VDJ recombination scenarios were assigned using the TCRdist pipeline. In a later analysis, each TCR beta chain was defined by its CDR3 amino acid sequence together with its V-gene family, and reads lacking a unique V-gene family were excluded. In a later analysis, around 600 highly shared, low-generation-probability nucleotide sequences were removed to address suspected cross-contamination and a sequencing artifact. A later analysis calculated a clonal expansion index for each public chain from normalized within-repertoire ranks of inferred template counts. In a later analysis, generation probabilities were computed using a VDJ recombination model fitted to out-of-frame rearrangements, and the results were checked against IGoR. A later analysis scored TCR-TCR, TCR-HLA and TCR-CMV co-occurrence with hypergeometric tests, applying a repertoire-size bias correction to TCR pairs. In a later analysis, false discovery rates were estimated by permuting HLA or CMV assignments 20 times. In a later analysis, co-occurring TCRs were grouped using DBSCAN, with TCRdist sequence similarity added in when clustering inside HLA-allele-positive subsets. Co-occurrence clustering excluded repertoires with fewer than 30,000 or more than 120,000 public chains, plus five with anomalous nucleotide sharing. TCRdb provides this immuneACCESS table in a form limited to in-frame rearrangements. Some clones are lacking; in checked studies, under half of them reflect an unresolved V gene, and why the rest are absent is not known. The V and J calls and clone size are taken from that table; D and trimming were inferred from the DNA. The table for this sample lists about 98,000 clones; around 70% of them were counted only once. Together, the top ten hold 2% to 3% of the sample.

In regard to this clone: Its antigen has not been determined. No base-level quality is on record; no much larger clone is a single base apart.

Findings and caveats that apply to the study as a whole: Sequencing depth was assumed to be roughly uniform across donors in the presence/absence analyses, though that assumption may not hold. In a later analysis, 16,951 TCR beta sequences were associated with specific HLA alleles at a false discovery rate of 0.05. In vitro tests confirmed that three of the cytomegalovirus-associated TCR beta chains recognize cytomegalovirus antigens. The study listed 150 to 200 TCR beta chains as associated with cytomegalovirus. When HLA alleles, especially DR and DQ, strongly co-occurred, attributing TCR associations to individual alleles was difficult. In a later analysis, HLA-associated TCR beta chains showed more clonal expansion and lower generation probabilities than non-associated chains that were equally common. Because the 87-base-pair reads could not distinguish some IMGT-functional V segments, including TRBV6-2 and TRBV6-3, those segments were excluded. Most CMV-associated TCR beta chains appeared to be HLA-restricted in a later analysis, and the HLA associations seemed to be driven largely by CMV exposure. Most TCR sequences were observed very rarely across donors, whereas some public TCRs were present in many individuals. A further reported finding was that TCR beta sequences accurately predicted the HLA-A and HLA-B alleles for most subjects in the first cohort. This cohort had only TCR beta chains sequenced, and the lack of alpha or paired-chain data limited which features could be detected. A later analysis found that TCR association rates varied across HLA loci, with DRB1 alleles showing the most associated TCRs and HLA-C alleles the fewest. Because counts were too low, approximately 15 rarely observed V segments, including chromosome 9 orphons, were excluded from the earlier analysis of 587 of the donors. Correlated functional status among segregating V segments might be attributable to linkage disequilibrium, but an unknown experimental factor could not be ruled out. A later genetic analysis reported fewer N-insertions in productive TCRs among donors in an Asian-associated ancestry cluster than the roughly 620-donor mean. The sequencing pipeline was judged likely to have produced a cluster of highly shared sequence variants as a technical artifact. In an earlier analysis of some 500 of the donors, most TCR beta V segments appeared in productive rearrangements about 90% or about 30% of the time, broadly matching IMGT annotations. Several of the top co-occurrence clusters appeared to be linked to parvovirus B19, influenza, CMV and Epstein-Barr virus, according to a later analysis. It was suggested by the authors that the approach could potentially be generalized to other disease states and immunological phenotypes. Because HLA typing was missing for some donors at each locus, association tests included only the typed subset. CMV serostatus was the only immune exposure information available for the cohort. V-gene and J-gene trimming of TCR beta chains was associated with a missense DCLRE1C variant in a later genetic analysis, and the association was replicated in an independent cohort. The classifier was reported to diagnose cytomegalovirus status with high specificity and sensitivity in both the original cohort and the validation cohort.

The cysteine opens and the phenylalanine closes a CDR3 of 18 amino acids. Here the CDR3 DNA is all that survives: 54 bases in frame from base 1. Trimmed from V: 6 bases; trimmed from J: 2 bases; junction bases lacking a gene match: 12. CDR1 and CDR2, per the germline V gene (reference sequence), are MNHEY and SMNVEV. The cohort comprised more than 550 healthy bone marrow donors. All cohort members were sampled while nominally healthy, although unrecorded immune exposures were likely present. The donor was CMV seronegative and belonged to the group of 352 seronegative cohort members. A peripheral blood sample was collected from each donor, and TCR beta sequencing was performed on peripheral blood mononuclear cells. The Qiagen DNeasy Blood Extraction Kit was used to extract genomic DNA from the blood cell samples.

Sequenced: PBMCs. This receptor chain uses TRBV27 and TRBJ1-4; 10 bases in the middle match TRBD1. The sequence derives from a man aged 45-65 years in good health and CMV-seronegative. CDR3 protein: CASSPHLGQGKTNEKLFF. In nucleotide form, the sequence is TGTGCCAGCAGCCCTCATTTGGGACAGGGGAAGACTAATGAAAAACTGTTTTTT.